Listed here is a single TCR beta chain. The sample holds other DNA sequences that translate to the same CDR3. Documented treatment: randomized to nivolumab then ipilimumab (arm A) or the reverse (arm B). None of the patients previously received DNA-damaging chemotherapy. From thawed PBMCs, live CD3+CD8+ cells negative for CD19 and CD56 were sorted. The data are from a study of sequential checkpoint blockade in melanoma. Study background: First-line arms were nivolumab then ipilimumab, or the reverse, randomized 1:1.

Repertoires were generated with immunoSEQ multiplex PCR, while TCRdb's copy carries only in-frame clones and drops some. The sample lists 32,000 or so clones; 82% were seen once. The CDR3 runs 16 residues. Looked up from germline, CDR1 is LGHNA and CDR2 is YSLEER. Trimming pared 2 bases from V and 3 bases from J, leaving 17 bases between. This chain links TRBV4-3 with TRBJ2-7; D uncertain. The sample consisted of CD8+ T cells sorted from blood (inferred from file names), taken from a patient given nivolumab and ipilimumab in sequence. The sequence derives from a human donor with melanoma. The CDR3 reads CASSQWRSDFGYEQYF. CDR3 coding DNA: TGCGCCAGCAGCCAATGGAGATCAGATTTTGGCTACGAGCAGTACTTC.